Described below is a single T cell receptor (beta chain) sequence and its context. The sample belongs to a study of CD8 T cells in Susac syndrome. The CDR3 is made up of 14 amino acids. The ends were cut back, 5 bases at V and 2 bases at J, with 12 bases in the middle. In the multiple sclerosis control group, patients were treatment-naive and had stable or active relapsing-remitting disease. TEMRA cells were FACS-enriched, while CD8+ and CD4+ T cells were negatively isolated. With random hexamers, reverse transcription was performed on about 0.5 to 1 ug of RNA. TCRdb re-analysed the immunoSEQ multiplex PCR reads in MiXCR, keeping a single row per CDR3 protein. The repertoire holds roughly 140,000 distinct CDR3 sequences, with around 95% as singletons.

The source is a human donor with multiple sclerosis. The chain uses TRBV12-3 or TRBV12-4 and TRBJ2-5; weak D call: TRBD2 (5 bases). The sequencing sample was made of CD8+ T cells from PBMCs. CDR3: CASSGSGEQETQYF. As DNA, the CDR3 is TGTGCCAGCAGTGGGAGTGGGGAACAAGAGACCCAGTACTTC.